Listed below are T cell receptor beta chains from one sample, sequenced in a study of T-cell memory formation after mild COVID-19. TCRdb reprocessed the 5' RACE reads with MiXCR, giving one entry per CDR3 protein. The table shows roughly 200,000 distinct CDR3 sequences, with 9.5% occurring only once. The sequenced sample was PBMCs or a T cell subset sorted from them (not recorded which). The receptors shown here come from a man aged 18-30 years who had mild COVID-19 (a few samples of this study predate the infection). Cell type and time point are not known. CDR3s include the opening cysteine and the closing phenylalanine or tryptophan. A D gene is named only where the DNA matches it firmly. Size is stated for part of the rows, as once, few or many counts, or as a class when the clone is expanded.

V: TRBV6-5; J: TRBJ2-6; D: TRBD1; length: 18; size: -; DNA: TGTGCCAGCAGTTCCTTCTCGGGACAGAGCTCTGGGGCCAACGTCCTGACTTTC; CDR3: CASSSFSGQSSGANVLTF
V: TRBV7-3; J: TRBJ2-3; D: -; length: 14; size: few; DNA: TGTGCCAGCAGCTTAAGTCGGATCACAGATACGCAGTATTTT; CDR3: CASSLSRITDTQYF
V: TRBV7-2; J: TRBJ2-3; D: -; length: 15; size: few; DNA: TGTGCCAGCAGGCTGGCGGTTGGGCCGACAGATACGCAGTATTTT; CDR3: CASRLAVGPTDTQYF
V: TRBV2; J: TRBJ2-3; D: -; length: 11; size: many; DNA: TGTGCCAGCAGCTACGTGGATACGCAGTATTTT; CDR3: CASSYVDTQYF
V: TRBV29-1; J: TRBJ2-7; D: -; length: 14; size: few; DNA: TGCAGCGTTGCGGCGGCAGGGAACCTCTACGAGCAGTACTTC; CDR3: CSVAAAGNLYEQYF
V: TRBV4-3; J: TRBJ1-6; D: TRBD1; length: 21; size: many; DNA: TGCGCCAGCAGCCAAGACCCGCCAGGGGGCGTCGGTAGCCCCTATAATTCACCCCTCCACTTT; CDR3: CASSQDPPGGVGSPYNSPLHF
V: TRBV29-1; J: TRBJ1-2; D: -; length: 12; size: -; DNA: TGCAGCGCGGGACGGCAAAACTATGGCTACACCTTC; CDR3: CSAGRQNYGYTF
V: TRBV11-2; J: TRBJ2-1; D: TRBD1; length: 14; size: few; DNA: TGTGCCAGCAGCTTAACCGGGACAGGGAGGGCGGCGTTCTTC; CDR3: CASSLTGTGRAAFF
V: TRBV7-2; J: TRBJ1-2; D: -; length: 13; size: many; DNA: TGTGCCAGCAGAGCCGCGGGGGCCTATGGCTACACCTTC; CDR3: CASRAAGAYGYTF
V: TRBV5-1; J: TRBJ2-3; D: -; length: 15; size: few; DNA: TGCGCCAGCAGCTTGGACCCTAGCCCCACAGATACGCAGTATTTT; CDR3: CASSLDPSPTDTQYF
V: TRBV7-9; J: TRBJ1-3; D: -; length: 15; size: -; DNA: TGTGCCAGCAGCCGGCTCGGGGTCTCTGGAAACACCATATATTTT; CDR3: CASSRLGVSGNTIYF
V: TRBV2; J: TRBJ2-3; D: -; length: 14; size: few; DNA: TGTGCCAGCGGGCAACGGGGCAGCCTGGATACGCAGTATTTT; CDR3: CASGQRGSLDTQYF
V: TRBV9; J: TRBJ2-3; D: -; length: 15; size: many; DNA: TGTGCCAGCAGCGTGGGGGGGCGAGTAACAGATACGCAGTATTTT; CDR3: CASSVGGRVTDTQYF
V: TRBV7-9; J: TRBJ2-1; D: TRBD2; length: 16; size: many; DNA: TGTGCCAGCAGCTTAGAACTAGCGTCATCCTACAATGAGCAGTTCTTC; CDR3: CASSLELASSYNEQFF
V: TRBV7-9; J: TRBJ2-5; D: -; length: 14; size: few; DNA: TGTGCCAGCAGCTTACAGGGCCTGGGAGAGACCCAGTACTTC; CDR3: CASSLQGLGETQYF
V: TRBV5-1; J: TRBJ1-1; D: TRBD1; length: 14; size: few; DNA: TGCGCCAGCAGCAAGGACAGGGGGCCTACTGAAGCTTTCTTT; CDR3: CASSKDRGPTEAFF
V: TRBV3-1; J: TRBJ1-1; D: TRBD1; length: 17; size: many; DNA: TGTGCCAGCAGCGCCGGGACAGGGGGACCGAGCCGGACTGAAGCTTTCTTT; CDR3: CASSAGTGGPSRTEAFF
V: TRBV6-5; J: TRBJ2-6; D: -; length: 17; size: -; DNA: TGTGCCAGCAGTTACTTTGGAGGGAGCTCTGGGGCCAACGTCCTGACTTTC; CDR3: CASSYFGGSSGANVLTF
V: TRBV18; J: TRBJ1-2; D: TRBD1; length: 14; size: few; DNA: TGTGCCAGCTCACCCCAAGGACAGGGCTTGGGCTACACCTTC; CDR3: CASSPQGQGLGYTF
V: TRBV7-8; J: TRBJ1-1; D: TRBD1; length: 15; size: many; DNA: TGTGCCAGCAGCATCACAGGGGGCGCGGGCACTGAAGCTTTCTTT; CDR3: CASSITGGAGTEAFF
V: TRBV7-2; J: TRBJ1-5; D: -; length: 14; size: few; DNA: TGTGCCAGCAGCTTGAGACAGGGCAATCAGCCCCAGCATTTT; CDR3: CASSLRQGNQPQHF
V: TRBV7-2; J: TRBJ1-3; D: TRBD1; length: 16; size: few; DNA: TGTGCCAGCAGCATACAGGGGACTTCTTCTGGAAACACCATATATTTT; CDR3: CASSIQGTSSGNTIYF
V: TRBV7-9; J: TRBJ2-7; D: TRBD2; length: 17; size: -; DNA: TGTGCCAGCAGCTTATTGAAGGTCAGCGGGGGGGTGCACGAGCAGTACTTC; CDR3: CASSLLKVSGGVHEQYF